The T cell receptor (beta chain) described here comes from a study of chemoradiotherapy in HPV16-positive cancers. Looking at the study overall: A couple of HPV16-positive patients' cells yielded candidate HPV-specific clones and common motifs.

CDR3 length: 13 amino acids. V was pared by 4 bases and J by 4 bases, with 11 bases between. Germline-derived CDR1 and CDR2 are SGHDT and YYEEEE. Some clones are missing from TCRdb's copy, which holds only in-frame ones; the method was immunoSEQ multiplex PCR. The repertoire holds 50,000 to 55,000 clones, over 85% seen once, with roughly 3.5% in the top ten. Samples were taken several times over chemoradiotherapy. Study outcomes and limitations: Candidate HPV-specific clones and E7-related TCR motifs grew in tumor during treatment. HPV-specific T cells were functionally defined from only two HPV16-positive patients.

As to this clone: The target antigen is unknown.

The TCR comes from a human donor with HPV-associated anogenital cancer. The source material was blood, sampled from a patient who underwent chemoradiotherapy. The chain combines TRBV5-6 with TRBJ2-5; D is uncertain. The DNA of the CDR3 is TGTGCCAGCAGCCCGGAAGAAGGAGAGACCCAGTACTTC. Its translation is CASSPEEGETQYF.